This T cell receptor beta chain was obtained from a study of blood T cells in healthy people across ages. Study-level results: In long-lived donors, naive CD4+ cell counts and diversity exceeded those of aged donors. There was a strong correlation between TCR beta diversity and naive T cell percentage. Among T cells, TCR beta diversity per million cells dropped roughly linearly as age rose.

The study drew donors from healthy Caucasian individuals in Russia aged roughly 6 to 95. Combining a sample-barcoded 5' primer with a J-beta primer mix, a second PCR ran for about 6 to 12 cycles. TCRdb reprocessed the 5' RACE reads with MiXCR, giving one entry per CDR3 protein. The sample lists about 1,400,000 distinct CDR3 sequences; roughly 40% were seen once. In the case of this clonotype: The antigen is not known.

The CDR3 extends over 14 amino acids. Germline CDR1 is LNHNV and CDR2 is YYDKDF (reference sequence). The V end lost 5 bases, the J end lost 0 bases, and 11 bases lay between the germline ends. This sequence was found in a woman younger than 30 in good health. Sequences were obtained from blood. The chain links TRBV15 to TRBJ2-7; either TRBD1 or TRBD2 may fit D (5 bases each). CDR3: CATSGDLSSYEQYF. The CDR3 DNA reads TGTGCCACCAGCGGGGACCTAAGCTCCTACGAGCAGTACTTC.